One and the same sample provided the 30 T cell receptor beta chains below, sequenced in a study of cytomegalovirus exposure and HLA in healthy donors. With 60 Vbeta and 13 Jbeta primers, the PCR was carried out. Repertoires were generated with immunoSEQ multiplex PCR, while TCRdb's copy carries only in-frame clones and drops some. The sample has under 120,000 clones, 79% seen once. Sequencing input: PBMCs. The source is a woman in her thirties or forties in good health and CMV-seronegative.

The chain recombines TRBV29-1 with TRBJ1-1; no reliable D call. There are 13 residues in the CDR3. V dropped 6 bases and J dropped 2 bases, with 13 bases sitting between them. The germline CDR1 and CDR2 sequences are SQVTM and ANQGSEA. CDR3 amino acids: CSVAGVVNTEAFF. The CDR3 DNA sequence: TGCAGCGTCGCGGGTGTGGTCAACACTGAAGCTTTCTTT.

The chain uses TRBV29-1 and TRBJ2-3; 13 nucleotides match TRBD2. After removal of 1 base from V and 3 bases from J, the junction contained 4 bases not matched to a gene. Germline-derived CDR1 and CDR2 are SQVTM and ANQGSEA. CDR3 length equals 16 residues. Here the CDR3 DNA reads TGCAGCGTTGAAGGACTAGCGGGAGGAGGGACAGATACGCAGTATTTT. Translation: CSVEGLAGGGTDTQYF.

For the CDR3, the DNA is TGTGCCAGCAGCCGACCGGGACAGGCGGACTCTGGGGCCAACGTCCTGACTTTC. Amino acid sequence: CASSRPGQADSGANVLTF. V is TRBV28 and J is TRBJ2-6; 8 bases align to TRBD1. Germline-derived CDR1 and CDR2 are MDHEN and SYDVKM. The CDR3 spans 18 residues. The J segment lost 0 bases and the V segment lost 6 bases, leaving 10 bases of the junction unmatched.

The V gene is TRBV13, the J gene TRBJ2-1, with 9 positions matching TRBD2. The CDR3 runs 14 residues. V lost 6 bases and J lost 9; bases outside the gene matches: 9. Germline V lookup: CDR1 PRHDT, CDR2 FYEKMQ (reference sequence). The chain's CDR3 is CASRGAGGPFEQFF. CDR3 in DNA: TGTGCCAGCAGGGGGGCGGGGGGGCCGTTTGAGCAGTTCTTC.

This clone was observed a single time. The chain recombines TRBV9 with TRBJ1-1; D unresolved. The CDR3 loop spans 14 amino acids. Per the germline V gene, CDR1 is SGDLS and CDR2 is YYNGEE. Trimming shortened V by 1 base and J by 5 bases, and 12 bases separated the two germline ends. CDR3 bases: TGTGCCAGCAGCGTATTGGAGGGCGCGACTGAAGCTTTCTTT. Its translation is CASSVLEGATEAFF.

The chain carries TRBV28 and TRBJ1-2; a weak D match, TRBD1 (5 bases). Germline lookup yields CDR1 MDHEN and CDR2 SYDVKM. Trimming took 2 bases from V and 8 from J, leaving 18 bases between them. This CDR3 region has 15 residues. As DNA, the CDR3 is TGTGCCAGCAGTTTAAGATTGCAGGGTGGGCGAGGCTACACCTTC. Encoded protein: CASSLRLQGGRGYTF.

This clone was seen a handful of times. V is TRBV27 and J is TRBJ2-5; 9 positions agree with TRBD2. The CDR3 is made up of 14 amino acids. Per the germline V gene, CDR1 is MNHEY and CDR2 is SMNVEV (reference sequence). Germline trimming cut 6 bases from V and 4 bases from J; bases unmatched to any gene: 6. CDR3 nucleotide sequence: TGTGCCAGCAGCCGGACTAGCGAGTTAGAGACCCAGTACTTC. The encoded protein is CASSRTSELETQYF.

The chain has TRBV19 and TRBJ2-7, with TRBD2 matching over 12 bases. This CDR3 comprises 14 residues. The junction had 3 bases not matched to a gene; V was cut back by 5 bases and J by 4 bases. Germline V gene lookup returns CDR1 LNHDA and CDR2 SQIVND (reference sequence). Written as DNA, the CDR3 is TGTGCCAGTAGTCCTGGACTAGCGGGGTACGAGCAGTACTTC. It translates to CASSPGLAGYEQYF.

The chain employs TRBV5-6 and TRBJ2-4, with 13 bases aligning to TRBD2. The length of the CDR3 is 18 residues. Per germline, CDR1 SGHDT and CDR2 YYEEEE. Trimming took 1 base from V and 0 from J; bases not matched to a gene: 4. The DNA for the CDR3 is TGTGCCAGCAGCTTGACTAGCGGGAGGGAAATAGCCAAAAACATTCAGTACTTC. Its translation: CASSLTSGREIAKNIQYF.

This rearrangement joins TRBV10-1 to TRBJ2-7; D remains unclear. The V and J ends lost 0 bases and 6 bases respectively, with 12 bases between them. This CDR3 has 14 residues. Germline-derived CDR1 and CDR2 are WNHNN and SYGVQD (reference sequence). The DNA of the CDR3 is TGCGCCAGCAGTGAGTCGATTGGAGATGGCGAGCAGTACTTC. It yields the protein CASSESIGDGEQYF.

CDR3 coding DNA: TGTGCCTGGAGTGCGACGACACCTCAGCAGTACTTC. Amino acid sequence: CAWSATTPQQYF. The rearrangement joins TRBV30 to TRBJ2-7; D not resolved. The germline gives CDR1 GTSNPN, CDR2 SVGIG (reference sequence). V lost 1 base and J lost 8, with 12 bases in between. The CDR3 runs 12 residues.

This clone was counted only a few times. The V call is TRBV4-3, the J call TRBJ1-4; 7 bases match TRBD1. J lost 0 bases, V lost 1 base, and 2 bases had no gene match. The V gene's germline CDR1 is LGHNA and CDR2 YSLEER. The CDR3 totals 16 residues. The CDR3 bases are TGCGCCAGCAGCCAAGGGACAGGAGCAACTAATGAAAAACTGTTTTTT. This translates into CASSQGTGATNEKLFF.

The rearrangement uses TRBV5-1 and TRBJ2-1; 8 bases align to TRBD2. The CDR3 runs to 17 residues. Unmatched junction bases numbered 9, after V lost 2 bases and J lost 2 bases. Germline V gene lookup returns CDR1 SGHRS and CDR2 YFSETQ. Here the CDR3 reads CASSLGGLAGTYNEQFF. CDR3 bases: TGCGCCAGCAGCTTAGGAGGGCTAGCGGGCACCTACAATGAGCAGTTCTTC.

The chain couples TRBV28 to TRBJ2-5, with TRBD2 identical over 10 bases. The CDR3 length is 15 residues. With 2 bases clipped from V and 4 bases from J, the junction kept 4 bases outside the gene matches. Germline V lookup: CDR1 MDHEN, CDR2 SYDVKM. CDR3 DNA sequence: TGTGCCAGCAGTTTACGGCTAGCGGGAGTAGAGACCCAGTACTTC. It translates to CASSLRLAGVETQYF.

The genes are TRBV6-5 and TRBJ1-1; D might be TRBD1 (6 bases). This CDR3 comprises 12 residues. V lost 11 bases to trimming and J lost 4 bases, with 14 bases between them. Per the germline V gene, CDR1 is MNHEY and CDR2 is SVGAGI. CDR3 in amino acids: CAAGGGGTEAFF. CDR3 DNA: TGTGCCGCTGGGGGCGGAGGCACTGAAGCTTTCTTT.

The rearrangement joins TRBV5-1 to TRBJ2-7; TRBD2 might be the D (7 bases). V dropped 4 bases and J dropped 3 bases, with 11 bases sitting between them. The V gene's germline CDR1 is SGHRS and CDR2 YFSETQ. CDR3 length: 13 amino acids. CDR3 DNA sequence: TGCGCCAGCAGCGTGGGAGGGGGCTACGAGCAGTACTTC. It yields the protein CASSVGGGYEQYF. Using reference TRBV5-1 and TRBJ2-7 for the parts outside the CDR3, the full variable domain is KAGVTQTPRYLIKTRGQQVTLSCSPISGHRSVSWYQQTPGQGLQFLFEYFSETQRNKGNFPGRFSGRQFSNSRSEMNVSTLELGDSALYLCASSVGGGYEQYFGPGTRLTVT.

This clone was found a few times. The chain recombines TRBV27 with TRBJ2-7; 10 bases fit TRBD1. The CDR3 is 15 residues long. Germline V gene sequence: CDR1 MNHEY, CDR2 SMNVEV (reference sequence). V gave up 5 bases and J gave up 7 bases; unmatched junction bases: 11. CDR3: CASSPSGTGAWEQYF. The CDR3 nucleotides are TGTGCCAGCAGTCCTTCCGGGACAGGGGCCTGGGAGCAGTACTTC.

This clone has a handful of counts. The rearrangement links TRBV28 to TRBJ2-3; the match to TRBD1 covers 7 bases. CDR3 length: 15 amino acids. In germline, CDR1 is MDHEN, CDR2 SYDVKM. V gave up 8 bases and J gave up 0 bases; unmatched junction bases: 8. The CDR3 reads CASRTGASSTDTQYF. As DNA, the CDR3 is TGTGCCAGCCGGACAGGAGCTTCTAGCACAGATACGCAGTATTTT.

CDR3 residues: CASSFGGITDTQYF. The DNA of the CDR3 is TGTGCCAGCAGTTTTGGCGGGATCACAGATACGCAGTATTTT. V is TRBV6-6 and J is TRBJ2-3, with D tentatively TRBD2 (6 bases). Germline-derived CDR1 and CDR2 are MNHNY and SVGAGI (reference sequence). This CDR3 contains 14 residues. V shed 4 bases and J shed 2 bases, with 10 bases lying between them.

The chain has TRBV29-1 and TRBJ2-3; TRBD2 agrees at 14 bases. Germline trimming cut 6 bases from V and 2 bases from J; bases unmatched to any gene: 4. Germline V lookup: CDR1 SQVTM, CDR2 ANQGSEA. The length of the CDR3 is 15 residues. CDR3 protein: CSVGGLAGVTDTQYF. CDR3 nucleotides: TGCAGCGTGGGGGGACTAGCGGGAGTCACAGATACGCAGTATTTT.

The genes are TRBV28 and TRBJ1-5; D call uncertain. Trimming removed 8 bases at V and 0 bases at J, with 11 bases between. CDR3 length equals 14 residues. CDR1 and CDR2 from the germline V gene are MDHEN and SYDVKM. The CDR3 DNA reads TGTGCCAGCGGTCCACTCATTAGCAATCAGCCCCAGCATTTT. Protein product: CASGPLISNQPQHF.

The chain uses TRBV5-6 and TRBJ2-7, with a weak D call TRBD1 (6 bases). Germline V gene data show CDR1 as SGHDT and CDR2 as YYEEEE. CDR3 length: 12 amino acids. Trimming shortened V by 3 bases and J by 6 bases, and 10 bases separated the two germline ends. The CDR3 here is CASSSTGFEQYF. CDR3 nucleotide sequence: TGTGCCAGCAGCTCCACAGGGTTCGAGCAGTACTTC.

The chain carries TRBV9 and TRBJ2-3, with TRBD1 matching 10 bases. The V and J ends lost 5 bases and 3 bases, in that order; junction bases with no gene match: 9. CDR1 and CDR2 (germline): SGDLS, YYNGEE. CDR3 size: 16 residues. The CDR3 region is CASSLLPGQGTDTQYF. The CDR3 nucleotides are TGTGCCAGCAGTCTACTACCGGGACAGGGGACAGATACGCAGTATTTT.

The CDR3, as DNA: TGTGCCATCAGTGGCCACAGGGGAGGCTACAATGAGCAGTTCTTC. This translates into CAISGHRGGYNEQFF. J is TRBJ2-1 and V is TRBV10-3; D may be TRBD1 (7 bases). The germline V gene has CDR1 ENHRY and CDR2 SYGVKD. The V end lost 4 bases, the J end lost 3 bases, and 13 bases lay between the germline ends. This CDR3 is built from 15 residues.

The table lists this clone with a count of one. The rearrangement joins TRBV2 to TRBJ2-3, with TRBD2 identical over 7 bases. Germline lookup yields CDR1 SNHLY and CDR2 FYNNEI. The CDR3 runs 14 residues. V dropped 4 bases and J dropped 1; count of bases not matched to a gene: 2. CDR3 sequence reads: CASSAGRGTDTQYF. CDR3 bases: TGTGCCAGCAGTGCGGGGAGGGGCACAGATACGCAGTATTTT.

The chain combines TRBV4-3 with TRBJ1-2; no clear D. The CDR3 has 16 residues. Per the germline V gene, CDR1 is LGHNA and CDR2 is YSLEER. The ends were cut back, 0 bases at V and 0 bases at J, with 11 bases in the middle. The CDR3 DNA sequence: TGCGCCAGCAGCCAAGAAGCCGCCCAGGCTAACTATGGCTACACCTTC. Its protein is CASSQEAAQANYGYTF.

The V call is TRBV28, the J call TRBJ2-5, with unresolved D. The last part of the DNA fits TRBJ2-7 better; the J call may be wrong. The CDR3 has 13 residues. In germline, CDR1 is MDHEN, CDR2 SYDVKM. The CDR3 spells CASSRTTAHEQYF. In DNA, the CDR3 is TGTGCCAGCAGTAGAACCACAGCCCACGAGCAGTACTTC.

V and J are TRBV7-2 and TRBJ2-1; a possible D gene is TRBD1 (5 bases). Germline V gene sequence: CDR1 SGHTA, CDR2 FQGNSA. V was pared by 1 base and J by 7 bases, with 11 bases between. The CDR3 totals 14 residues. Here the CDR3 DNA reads TGTGCCAGCAGCTTAGAACCAGGGAAGAATGAGCAGTTCTTC. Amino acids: CASSLEPGKNEQFF.

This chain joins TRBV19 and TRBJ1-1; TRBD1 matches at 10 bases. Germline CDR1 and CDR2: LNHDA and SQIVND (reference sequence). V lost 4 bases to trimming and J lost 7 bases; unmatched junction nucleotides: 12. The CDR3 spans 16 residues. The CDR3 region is CASSTRQGAGFGEAFF. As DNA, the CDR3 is TGTGCCAGTAGTACCCGACAGGGGGCGGGGTTCGGTGAAGCTTTCTTT.

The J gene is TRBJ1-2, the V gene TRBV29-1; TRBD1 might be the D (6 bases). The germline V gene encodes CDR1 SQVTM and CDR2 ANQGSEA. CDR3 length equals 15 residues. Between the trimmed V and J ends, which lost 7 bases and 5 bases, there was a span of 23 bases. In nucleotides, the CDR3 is TGCAGCGCCCTCGGAGTAGGGGGTGGGTGGTATGGCTACACCTTC. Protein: CSALGVGGGWYGYTF.